This section outlines one T cell receptor (beta chain) sequence together with its context. Its target is not known. The PCR made use of 60 Vbeta and 13 Jbeta primers. Method: immunoSEQ multiplex PCR; TCRdb's copy keeps in-frame clones and lacks some. The sample carries 150,000 to 250,000 clones, roughly four fifths recorded once. The data stem from a study of cytomegalovirus exposure and HLA in healthy donors. Across the study: Approximately 190 million T cells yielded approximately 100 million unique TCR beta sequences, as an earlier analysis found. Across a few hundred genotyped donors, approximately 81% landed in the Caucasian-associated ancestry cluster. Study observations and caveats: Serostatus for CMV was the only available immune exposure information. Reportedly, fewer N-insertions than the approximately 700-donor mean appeared in an Asian-associated ancestry cluster in a later analysis.

This CDR3 is 16 amino acids long. V was pared by 3 bases and J by 5 bases, with 5 bases of the junction left unmatched. The germline V gene encodes CDR1 SGHTA and CDR2 FQGNSA. The chain employs TRBV7-2 and TRBJ2-1; 12 bases line up with TRBD2. Material: PBMCs. The TCR originated in a man aged 30 to 39 in good health and CMV-seronegative. The CDR3 region is CASSLRGTSGHNEQFF. DNA for the CDR3: TGTGCCAGCAGCTTGAGAGGGACTAGCGGGCACAATGAGCAGTTCTTC.